This T cell receptor beta chain was found in a study of blood T cell repertoires in COVID-19. Study in general: Samples representing acute and convalescent COVID-19 were sourced from the United States, Italy and Spain.

J was trimmed by 9 bases and V by 5 bases; bases with no gene match: 13. The CDR3 sequence is 15 residues long. The germline V gene encodes CDR1 MNHEY and CDR2 SVGEGT. Study processing details: Amplified reference gene primers provided the basis for estimating nucleated cell counts. Data came from immunoSEQ multiplex PCR; TCRdb stores just in-frame clones and leaves some out. The V and J calls and clone size were taken over from that table, and D and trimming were inferred from the DNA. The table includes 100,000 or so clones, around four fifths detected once. The receptor was isolated from a man between 70 and 80 years old with active or convalescent COVID-19. Sequencing used peripheral blood. The chain employs TRBV6-2 or TRBV6-3 and TRBJ2-4; 7 bases are a match to TRBD1. In DNA form, the CDR3 reads TGTGCCAGCAGTCTACAGGGGACGGGATACTCCATTCAGTACTTC. It encodes CASSLQGTGYSIQYF.